One sample yielded the 30 T cell receptor beta chains listed below, sequenced in a study of shared clonotypes between healthy human individuals. Using immunoSEQ multiplex PCR, the repertoire was profiled, and TCRdb retains in-frame clones only, with some absent. The sample shows about 2.4 million clones, approximately 93% of them seen only once. Source material: naive CD4+ T cells from PBMCs. The subset here: CD45RA+ positively selected. These receptors originate from a man aged 18 to 29 in good health. Some clones in this sample may be carry-over from other donors' samples.

J is TRBJ1-2 and V is TRBV28, with a tentative D call TRBD1 (5 bases). The V and J ends lost 7 bases and 0 bases respectively, with 12 bases between them. The CDR3 totals 14 residues. The germline V gene encodes CDR1 MDHEN and CDR2 SYDVKM. The chain's CDR3 is CASTSLGPNYGYTF. CDR3 nucleotide sequence: TGTGCCAGCACCTCTCTGGGGCCTAACTATGGCTACACCTTC.

The chain joins TRBV7-9 to TRBJ2-7; no firm D call. The CDR3 runs 14 residues. Germline V gene data show CDR1 as SEHNR and CDR2 as FQNEAQ (reference sequence). V lost 1 base and J 4 bases, leaving 11 bases between the germline ends. The CDR3 loop reads CASSLVLDPYEQYF. For the CDR3, the DNA is TGTGCCAGCAGCTTAGTGCTCGACCCATACGAGCAGTACTTC. Together with reference TRBV7-9 and TRBJ2-7, the CDR3 gives the full variable domain: DTGVSQNPRHKITKRGQNVTFRCDPISEHNRLYWYRQTLGQGPEFLTYFQNEAQLEKSRLLSDRFSAERPKGSFSTLEIQRTEQGDSAMYLCASSLVLDPYEQYFGPGTRLTVT.

The table lists this clone with a few counts. The rearrangement joins TRBV6-1 to TRBJ1-1; D remains unclear. The CDR3 has 13 amino acids. V shed 1 base and J shed 3 bases, with 6 bases lying between them. CDR1 and CDR2 (germline): MNHNS, SASEGT. The CDR3 protein is CASSEVADTEAFF. The CDR3 bases are TGTGCCAGCAGTGAAGTAGCAGACACTGAAGCTTTCTTT.

The chain is built from TRBV10-3 and TRBJ2-1, with no clear D. The CDR3 loop spans 12 amino acids. Trimming shortened V by 4 bases and J by 9 bases, and 10 bases separated the two germline ends. CDR1 and CDR2 (germline): ENHRY, SYGVKD. The chain's CDR3 is CAISATETEQFF. CDR3 nucleotides: TGTGCCATCAGTGCGACGGAGACTGAGCAGTTCTTC.

This sequence joins TRBV5-4 and TRBJ2-7; D possibly uses TRBD1 or TRBD2 (5 bases each). Trimming left V 3 bases short and J 2 bases short, with 12 bases between. The CDR3 is 14 amino acids. Per germline, CDR1 SGHNT and CDR2 YYREEE (reference sequence). CDR3 sequence (DNA): TGTGCCAGCAGCTCCGGGACGCTTCCCTACGAGCAGTACTTC. The encoded protein is CASSSGTLPYEQYF.

This clone has only a few counts. This chain connects TRBV6-6 to TRBJ1-2; D uncertain. The CDR3 contains 12 residues. CDR1 and CDR2 from the germline V gene are MNHNY and SVGAGI (reference sequence). Deletions cut 0 bases from V and 8 bases from J, with 7 bases between. The CDR3 bases are TGTGCCAGCAGTTACTCCATCGGCGGCTACACCTTC. Encoded protein: CASSYSIGGYTF.

This chain connects TRBV18 to TRBJ2-7, with D possibly matching TRBD2 (8 bases). The V gene's germline CDR1 is KGHSH and CDR2 LQKENI. The CDR3 is made up of 19 amino acids. V was cut by 3 bases and J by 6 bases, with 30 bases left in between. CDR3 sequence (DNA): TGTGCCAGCTCACCCCGCTACGGGACAGCCGGGACTAGTTACTCCGAGCAGTACTTC. It codes for CASSPRYGTAGTSYSEQYF.

V usage is TRBV7-2 and J usage is TRBJ2-7; TRBD1 agrees at 8 bases. Germline V lookup: CDR1 SGHTA, CDR2 FQGNSA. The V and J ends lost 6 bases and 2 bases, in that order; junction bases with no gene match: 9. The CDR3 length is 15 residues. CDR3 region: CASSFTGTGTYEQYF. The CDR3 DNA reads as TGTGCCAGCAGTTTCACCGGGACAGGCACCTACGAGCAGTACTTC.

The table lists this clone with a count of one. This sample includes further DNA sequences coding for the same CDR3. CDR3 sequence: CAWSVMYEQYF. DNA for the CDR3: TGTGCCTGGAGTGTGATGTACGAGCAGTACTTC. V is TRBV30 and J is TRBJ2-7; D unresolved. Germline CDR1 reads GTSNPN; CDR2 reads SVGIG (reference sequence). The CDR3 loop spans 11 amino acids. V lost 0 bases to trimming and J lost 4 bases, with 4 bases between them.

This clone was recorded only once. This chain joins TRBV6-6 and TRBJ2-2; D is possibly TRBD2 (6 bases). The CDR3 consists of 15 residues. CDR1 is MNHNY and CDR2 is SVGAGI in the germline V gene (reference sequence). The germline V and J ends were trimmed by 3 bases and 4 bases, with 12 bases remaining between them. For the CDR3, the DNA is TGTGCCAGCAGTTATAGCGGCAGATCCACCGGGGAGCTGTTTTTT. This sequence encodes CASSYSGRSTGELFF.

This sequence joins TRBV28 and TRBJ2-1; tentative D call: TRBD2 (5 bases). The V end was cut by 1 base, the J end by 3 bases, with 10 bases between. The germline V gene has CDR1 MDHEN and CDR2 SYDVKM. This CDR3 comprises 15 residues. CDR3 DNA: TGTGCCAGCAGTTTATTGGCACTAGGCTACAATGAGCAGTTCTTC. Translating gives CASSLLALGYNEQFF.

V usage is TRBV6-1 and J usage is TRBJ1-6; the D is unclear. This CDR3 has 15 residues. From germline, CDR1 is MNHNS and CDR2 SASEGT. With 3 bases removed from V and 1 base from J, the gap between germline ends came to 7 bases. This CDR3 reads CASSDVGSYNSPLHF. Written as DNA, the CDR3 is TGTGCCAGCAGTGACGTGGGTTCCTATAATTCACCCCTCCACTTT.

This clone showed up just a few times. CDR3 coding DNA: TGTGCCAGCAGCCTCTCAACAGAGAACACTGAAGCTTTCTTT. Its translation is CASSLSTENTEAFF. The J gene is TRBJ1-1, the V gene TRBV9; unclear D gene. Germline V gene lookup returns CDR1 SGDLS and CDR2 YYNGEE. CDR3 length equals 14 residues. Trimming shortened V by 4 bases and J by 1 base, and 11 bases separated the two germline ends.

CDR3 loop: CASGVGGSETQYF. For the CDR3, the DNA is TGTGCCAGCGGGGTAGGGGGCAGTGAGACCCAGTACTTC. This chain joins TRBV28 and TRBJ2-5; 7 bases are a match to TRBD1. Germline lookup yields CDR1 MDHEN and CDR2 SYDVKM. V dropped 8 bases and J dropped 5; count of bases not matched to a gene: 8. This CDR3 spans 13 amino acids.

The chain uses TRBV18 and TRBJ1-1; the D gene is possibly TRBD1 (5 bases). This CDR3 is 16 amino acids long. V was shortened by 0 bases and J by 4 bases, with 15 bases between the two germline ends. Germline assignment: CDR1 KGHSH and CDR2 LQKENI. DNA of the CDR3: TGTGCCAGCTCACCACCTGCGGCTCTGGGGGGCACTGAAGCTTTCTTT. This sequence encodes CASSPPAALGGTEAFF.

The V and J genes are TRBV6-1 and TRBJ1-1; D is perhaps TRBD1 (6 bases). Trimming took off 8 bases at V and 3 bases at J, with 16 bases between the two ends. In germline, CDR1 is MNHNS, CDR2 SASEGT. The CDR3 length is 14 residues. For the CDR3, the DNA is TGTGCCAGCGGGCCTAGGGGGGTGGACACTGAAGCTTTCTTT. Residues: CASGPRGVDTEAFF.

The rearrangement links TRBV5-6 to TRBJ2-7; D not certain. CDR1 SGHDT and CDR2 YYEEEE come from the germline V gene. The CDR3 has 15 amino acids. V lost 4 bases and J lost 4, with 18 bases in between. DNA for the CDR3: TGTGCCAGCAGCAATACCCAGCAGGTACCTTACGAGCAGTACTTC. Translation: CASSNTQQVPYEQYF.

This chain uses TRBV6-5 with TRBJ2-2; TRBD1 aligns across 8 bases. Germline loops: CDR1 MNHEY, CDR2 SVGAGI. The junction had 7 bases not matched to a gene; V was cut back by 4 bases and J by 6 bases. The CDR3 extends over 15 amino acids. CDR3 sequence (DNA): TGTGCCAGCAGTTCAGGACAGGGTTGGGCCGGGGAGCTGTTTTTT. The encoded protein is CASSSGQGWAGELFF.

The V and J genes are TRBV7-8 and TRBJ2-1; 8 bases are a match to TRBD2. With V trimmed by 5 bases and J by 9 bases, 12 bases remained unmatched. The CDR3 is 15 residues long. Germline assignment: CDR1 SGHVS and CDR2 FQNEAQ. The CDR3 loop reads CASSLRAGAVSEQFF. In DNA, the CDR3 is TGTGCCAGCAGCCTCCGAGCGGGAGCCGTTAGTGAGCAGTTCTTC.

The chain joins TRBV5-1 to TRBJ2-3; no clear D. The CDR3 covers 16 residues. CDR1 is SGHRS, CDR2 YFSETQ, per germline. The V end was cut by 1 base, the J end by 5 bases, with 17 bases between. The CDR3, as DNA: TGCGCCAGCAGCTTGTACTCTTACATCACCAGAGATACGCAGTATTTT. Residues: CASSLYSYITRDTQYF. The full variable domain, completed using reference TRBV5-1 and TRBJ2-3, is KAGVTQTPRYLIKTRGQQVTLSCSPISGHRSVSWYQQTPGQGLQFLFEYFSETQRNKGNFPGRFSGRQFSNSRSEMNVSTLELGDSALYLCASSLYSYITRDTQYFGPGTRLTVL.

V and J are TRBV28 and TRBJ1-5, with D tentatively TRBD1 (5 bases). Germline CDR1 reads MDHEN; CDR2 reads SYDVKM. V was clipped by 6 bases and J by 6 bases, with 12 bases between them. The length of the CDR3 is 13 residues. CDR3 in amino acids: CASSAGRGQPQHF. CDR3 in DNA: TGTGCCAGCAGCGCAGGAAGGGGTCAGCCCCAGCATTTT.

The chain couples TRBV7-8 to TRBJ2-2, with TRBD1 as a possible D gene (6 bases). CDR1 is SGHVS, CDR2 FQNEAQ, per germline. This CDR3 has 15 residues. Trimming left V 5 bases short and J 1 base short, with 11 bases between. This CDR3 is CASSPGTRNTGELFF. The DNA for the CDR3 is TGTGCCAGCAGCCCAGGGACACGGAACACCGGGGAGCTGTTTTTT.

In this sample, this clone turned up a few times. The chain is built from TRBV9 and TRBJ1-2; no clear D gene. V lost 0 bases and J 4 bases, leaving 10 bases between the germline ends. Germline loops: CDR1 SGDLS, CDR2 YYNGEE. There are 14 residues in the CDR3. CDR3 loop: CASSVGGQVYGYTF. The CDR3 coding sequence is TGTGCCAGCAGCGTAGGAGGGCAGGTCTATGGCTACACCTTC.

The chain carries TRBV9 and TRBJ1-2; 8 bases align to TRBD1. CDR1 is SGDLS and CDR2 is YYNGEE in the germline V gene. V gave up 4 bases and J gave up 8 bases; unmatched junction bases: 10. The CDR3 totals 14 residues. The CDR3 here is CASSPPSDRGGYTF. Here the CDR3 DNA reads TGTGCCAGCAGCCCTCCCTCAGACAGGGGCGGCTACACCTTC.

The chain couples TRBV7-9 to TRBJ2-7; 10 bases are a match to TRBD2. With V trimmed by 5 bases and J by 0 bases, 16 bases remained unmatched. Germline values: CDR1 SEHNR, CDR2 FQNEAQ (reference sequence). The CDR3 has 19 residues. The CDR3 region is CASSPTAGASGSSSYEQYF. The DNA for the CDR3 is TGTGCCAGCAGCCCAACGGCCGGGGCTAGCGGGAGTAGCTCCTACGAGCAGTACTTC.

The CDR3 sequence: CASSVGGPKNYEQYF. The CDR3 coding sequence is TGTGCCAGCAGCGTAGGGGGACCTAAAAACTACGAGCAGTACTTC. The chain recombines TRBV9 with TRBJ2-7; either TRBD1 or TRBD2 may fit D (5 bases each). Germline V gives CDR1 SGDLS, CDR2 YYNGEE. The CDR3 has 15 amino acids. The ends were cut back, 0 bases at V and 3 bases at J, with 13 bases in the middle.

The chain is built from TRBV4-1 and TRBJ2-3, with TRBD2 matching 8 bases. The CDR3 sequence is 17 residues long. V lost 4 bases and J lost 6; bases outside the gene matches: 15. Germline-derived CDR1 and CDR2 are MGHRA and YSYEKL. The CDR3, as DNA: TGCGCCAGCAGCCGCTCTCCCGGGACTAGTCACAGTGATACGCAGTATTTT. The encoded protein is CASSRSPGTSHSDTQYF.

CDR3 in DNA: TGTGCCACCAGCAGATATAGCGGGAGTGCCTACGAGCAGTACTTC. Encoded protein: CATSRYSGSAYEQYF. The rearrangement uses TRBV15 and TRBJ2-7; 9 bases map to TRBD2. CDR3 size: 15 residues. V lost 2 bases and J lost 2; bases outside the gene matches: 4. The germline V gene has CDR1 LNHNV and CDR2 YYDKDF (reference sequence).

V usage is TRBV7-3 and J usage is TRBJ2-1; D is undetermined. In germline, CDR1 is SGHTA, CDR2 FQGTGA. V was pared by 0 bases and J by 7 bases, with 7 bases between. The length of the CDR3 is 13 residues. In nucleotides, the CDR3 is TGTGCCAGCAGCTTAACGACTTGGAATGAGCAGTTCTTC. It translates to CASSLTTWNEQFF. Full variable domain (rest looked up from reference TRBV7-3 and TRBJ2-1): GAGVSQTPSNKVTEKGKYVELRCDPISGHTALYWYRQSLGQGPEFLIYFQGTGAADDSGLPNDRFFAVRPEGSVSTLKIQRTERGDSAVYLCASSLTTWNEQFFGPGTRLTVL.

The chain has TRBV18 and TRBJ2-7, with D possibly TRBD2 on 5 matching bases. V was pared by 3 bases and J by 5 bases, with 14 bases between. The CDR3 consists of 14 residues. Germline CDR1 reads KGHSH; CDR2 reads LQKENI. The CDR3 DNA sequence: TGTGCCAGCTCACCTTGGACTCTGGAGGACGAGCAGTACTTC. Translation gives CASSPWTLEDEQYF.